These 20 T cell receptor beta chains were all obtained from the same sample, sequenced in a study of spatial heterogeneity in lung cancer. Study conclusions and caveats: Tumor mutation count correlated with how many alpha and beta TCRs expanded intratumorally.

These receptors' antigens are unknown. The time point: sample taken at primary tumor resection. TCRdb redid the calling of the 5' RACE reads with MiXCR, one entry per CDR3 protein. The table lists 8,500 to 14,000 distinct CDR3 sequences, around 10% of them singletons. This specimen was lung tumor tissue, taken at surgery. The receptors shown here come from a female donor with early-stage non-small cell lung cancer.

CDR3 protein: CASSAVIQGANEQFF. The CDR3 DNA is TGTGCCAGCAGCGCGGTGATACAGGGTGCAAATGAGCAGTTCTTC. The gene calls are TRBV9 and TRBJ2-1; maybe TRBD1 (6 bases). Germline V gene sequence: CDR1 SGDLS, CDR2 YYNGEE. The CDR3 is 15 amino acids. V lost 3 bases to trimming and J lost 7 bases, with 17 bases between them.

The sample holds many counts of this clonotype. The chain is built from TRBV30 and TRBJ2-2; D may be TRBD1 (6 bases). Looked up from germline, CDR1 is GTSNPN and CDR2 is SVGIG (reference sequence). This CDR3 has 15 amino acids. The V and J ends lost 2 bases and 4 bases respectively, with 14 bases between them. CDR3 region: CAWSRNRAVTGELFF. In DNA, the CDR3 is TGTGCCTGGAGTCGGAACAGGGCGGTCACCGGGGAGCTGTTTTTT.

This clonotype was detected ten times or more. CDR3 coding DNA: TGCGCCAGCAGCCAAGATACAGGTCAGCCCCAGCATTTT. Encoded protein: CASSQDTGQPQHF. J is TRBJ1-5 and V is TRBV4-1; possible D gene TRBD1, 5 bases. V was trimmed by 0 bases and J by 6 bases, leaving 6 bases between them. Germline V CDR1 and CDR2: MGHRA, YSYEKL. CDR3 length: 13 residues.

This clonotype has only a few counts. The V and J genes are TRBV5-1 and TRBJ2-1, with unresolved D. The germline gives CDR1 SGHRS, CDR2 YFSETQ. V was pared by 7 bases and J by 10 bases, with 15 bases between. CDR3 size: 12 residues. The CDR3 protein is CASGPLGEEQFF. The CDR3 bases are TGCGCCAGCGGACCCCTTGGGGAAGAGCAGTTCTTC.

This chain connects TRBV10-3 to TRBJ2-1; 8 bases align to TRBD2. Germline V gene sequence: CDR1 ENHRY, CDR2 SYGVKD. The CDR3 is made up of 18 amino acids. Trimming removed 1 base from V and 4 bases from J; junction bases left unmatched: 12. The CDR3 DNA sequence: TGTGCCATCAGTGAGTTATCATCGGGAGGGCCGCTATACAATGAGCAGTTCTTC. This sequence encodes CAISELSSGGPLYNEQFF.

Many counts were recorded for this clonotype. V and J are TRBV20-1 and TRBJ2-2; TRBD2 might be the D (6 bases). Germline V gene lookup returns CDR1 DFQATT and CDR2 SNEGSKA (reference sequence). Trimming left V 3 bases short and J 1 base short, with 15 bases between. The CDR3 is 16 residues long. The CDR3 loop is CSASPAGRMNTGELFF. CDR3 in DNA: TGCAGTGCTAGTCCGGCGGGACGGATGAACACCGGGGAGCTGTTTTTT.

By sample share, this clonotype is medium-sized (0.01 to 0.1%). The genes are TRBV6-5 and TRBJ2-7; D unresolved. Trimming removed 6 bases at V and 0 bases at J, with 9 bases between. This CDR3 spans 13 amino acids. CDR1 MNHEY and CDR2 SVGAGI come from the germline V gene. CDR3 sequence reads: CASSPRSSYEQYF. DNA of the CDR3: TGTGCCAGCAGCCCCAGGAGCTCCTACGAGCAGTACTTC.

This clonotype was observed a few times. The rearrangement links TRBV5-6 to TRBJ2-2; D is perhaps TRBD1 (5 bases). Germline V CDR1 and CDR2: SGHDT, YYEEEE. V was clipped by 0 bases and J by 1 base, with 7 bases between them. The length of the CDR3 is 15 residues. CDR3 nucleotide sequence: TGTGCCAGCAGCTTGGTTGACAGGAACACCGGGGAGCTGTTTTTT. Encoded protein: CASSLVDRNTGELFF.

This clonotype was found many times. J is TRBJ1-3 and V is TRBV4-3; perhaps TRBD1 as D (6 bases). The V and J ends lost 0 bases and 2 bases respectively, with 11 bases between them. Germline V gene data show CDR1 as LGHNA and CDR2 as YSLEER. This CDR3 is built from 16 residues. The CDR3 sequence is CASSQDTGTPGNTIYF. Here the CDR3 DNA reads TGCGCCAGCAGCCAAGATACAGGGACCCCTGGAAACACCATATATTTT.

This clonotype rates as large (0.1 to 1%). The chain carries TRBV7-2 and TRBJ2-3; D tentatively fits TRBD1 or TRBD2 (5 bases each). The germline V and J ends were trimmed by 6 bases and 1 base, with 11 bases remaining between them. CDR3 length: 14 residues. Looked up from germline, CDR1 is SGHTA and CDR2 is FQGNSA. CDR3 sequence: CASRNGAGTDTQYF. In nucleotides, the CDR3 is TGTGCCAGCAGAAACGGGGCTGGCACAGATACGCAGTATTTT.

The sample holds many counts of this clonotype. The chain links TRBV6-1 to TRBJ1-5, with D perhaps TRBD1 (5 bases). The CDR3 runs to 15 residues. Looked up from germline, CDR1 is MNHNS and CDR2 is SASEGT. Trimming left V 7 bases short and J 2 bases short, with 15 bases between. CDR3 residues: CASIWRGEGNQPQHF. CDR3 bases: TGTGCCAGCATCTGGAGAGGGGAGGGCAATCAGCCCCAGCATTTT.

The sample holds many counts of this clonotype. CDR3 loop: CASSPRTGQNSYNEQFF. The CDR3 coding sequence is TGTGCCAGCAGCCCTAGGACAGGCCAAAATTCCTACAATGAGCAGTTCTTC. The V gene is TRBV7-6, the J gene TRBJ2-1; 7 bases align to TRBD1. The V segment lost 5 bases and the J segment 1 base; nucleotides outside the gene matches: 11. The CDR3 spans 17 residues. Germline CDR1 is SGHVS and CDR2 is FNYEAQ. The variable domain in full, completed from reference TRBV7-6 and TRBJ2-1, reads GAGVSQSPRYKVTKRGQDVALRCDPISGHVSLYWYRQALGQGPEFLTYFNYEAQQDKSGLPNDRFSAERPEGSISTLTIQRTEQRDSAMYRCASSPRTGQNSYNEQFFGPGTRLTVL.

V is TRBV7-2 and J is TRBJ2-5; 7 nucleotides line up with TRBD2. The CDR3 spans 14 residues. Germline V gives CDR1 SGHTA, CDR2 FQGNSA. Germline trimming cut 6 bases from V and 2 bases from J; bases unmatched to any gene: 6. CDR3 coding DNA: TGTGCCAGCAGTCAACCGGGACTACAAGAGACCCAGTACTTC. Protein sequence: CASSQPGLQETQYF.

This clonotype was counted ten times or more. This sequence joins TRBV2 and TRBJ1-1; D is possibly TRBD1 (5 bases). This CDR3 has 11 amino acids. The germline V gene encodes CDR1 SNHLY and CDR2 FYNNEI. V dropped 7 bases and J dropped 3 bases, with 6 bases sitting between them. In DNA form, the CDR3 reads TGTGCCAGCAAGGGGCACACTGAAGCTTTCTTT. Translated: CASKGHTEAFF.

Worth noting for this clonotype: This may stem from a read error, because a much larger clone lies one nucleotide away. This chain uses TRBV21-1 with TRBJ1-6; the listed D gene, TRBD1, was not tested against the DNA. TRBV21-1 counts as a pseudogene. CDR3 size: 20 residues. CDR3: CASSKAGQGAHPVYDSPLHF. CDR3 DNA: TGTGCCAGCAGCAAAGCGGGACAGGGGGCGCATCCTGTCTATGATTCACCCCTCCACTTT.

This clonotype appeared many times. The J gene is TRBJ1-6, the V gene TRBV18; D gene unclear. Germline V CDR1 and CDR2: KGHSH, LQKENI. The V end was cut by 1 base, the J end by 5 bases, with 9 bases between. This CDR3 has 15 amino acids. CDR3: CASSPRTEDNSPLHF. For the CDR3, the DNA is TGTGCCAGCTCACCACGAACAGAAGATAATTCACCCCTCCACTTT.

This clonotype was counted at least ten times. The V call is TRBV3-2, the J call TRBJ2-3; no DNA check was done on the table's D call, TRBD1. TRBV3-2 has pseudogene status. CDR3 length: 20 amino acids. CDR3 nucleotide sequence: TGTGCCAGCAGCCAAAGGCCTCGAGTTTCCTGGGAAAGGTTCACAGATACGCAGTATTTT. It encodes CASSQRPRVSWERFTDTQYF.

Ten or more counts support this clonotype. This sequence joins TRBV24-1 and TRBJ2-1; no firm D call. V was trimmed by 1 base and J by 12 bases, leaving 15 bases between them. CDR3 length equals 14 residues. Germline V gives CDR1 KGHDR, CDR2 SFDVKD. The DNA for the CDR3 is TGTGCCACCAGTGATTTCCTAGGTAGGGCCGGGCAGTTCTTC. Its translation is CATSDFLGRAGQFF.

Ten or more counts support this clonotype. The chain combines TRBV27 with TRBJ2-7; D call uncertain. There are 15 residues in the CDR3. Germline CDR1 and CDR2: MNHEY and SMNVEV (reference sequence). Trimming stripped 8 bases from V and 0 bases from J, with 17 bases between. CDR3 amino acids: CASGITVRSSYEQYF. The CDR3 nucleotides read TGTGCCAGCGGTATCACTGTAAGGAGCTCCTACGAGCAGTACTTC.

The chain is built from TRBV6-1 and TRBJ1-6, with 7 bases identical to TRBD1. Germline V lookup: CDR1 MNHNS, CDR2 SASEGT. Trimming at V came to 3 bases and at J to 8 bases, leaving 7 bases not matched to a gene. CDR3 length equals 15 residues. CDR3 loop: CASSDPDRVHSPLHF. The DNA for the CDR3 is TGTGCCAGCAGTGATCCTGACAGGGTGCATTCACCCCTCCACTTT.